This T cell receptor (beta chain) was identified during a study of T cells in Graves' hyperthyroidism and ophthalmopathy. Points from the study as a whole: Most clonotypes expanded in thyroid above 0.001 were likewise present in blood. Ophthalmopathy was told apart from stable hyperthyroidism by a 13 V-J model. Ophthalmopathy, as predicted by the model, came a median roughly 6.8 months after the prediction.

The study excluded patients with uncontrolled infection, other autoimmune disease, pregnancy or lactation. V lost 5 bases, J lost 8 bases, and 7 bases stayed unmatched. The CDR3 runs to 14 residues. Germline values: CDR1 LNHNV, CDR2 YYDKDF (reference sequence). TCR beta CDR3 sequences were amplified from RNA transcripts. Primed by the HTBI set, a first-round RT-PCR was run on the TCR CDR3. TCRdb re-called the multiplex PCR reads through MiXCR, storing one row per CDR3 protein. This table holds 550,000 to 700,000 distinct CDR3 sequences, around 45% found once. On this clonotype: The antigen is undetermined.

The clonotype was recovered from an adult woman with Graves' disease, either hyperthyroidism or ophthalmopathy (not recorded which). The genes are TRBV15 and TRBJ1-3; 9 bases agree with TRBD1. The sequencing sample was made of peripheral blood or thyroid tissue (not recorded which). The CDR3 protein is CATSGRTGVDTIYF. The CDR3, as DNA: TGTGCCACCAGCGGGAGGACAGGGGTTGACACCATATATTTT.